This T cell receptor beta chain was recorded in a study of T-cell memory formation after mild COVID-19. TCRdb recomputed calls from the 5' RACE reads with MiXCR, one row per CDR3 protein. The sample has 150,000 to 200,000 distinct CDR3 sequences, 25% to 40% seen once. This clonotype was detected only a few times. V lost 0 bases to trimming and J lost 1 base, with 8 bases between them. The CDR3 consists of 15 residues. Germline CDR1 SGHTA, CDR2 FQGTGA. The origin of this receptor is an adult woman who had mild COVID-19 (a few samples of this study predate the infection). Cell type and time point are not known. The sequenced sample consisted of PBMCs or a T cell subset sorted from them (not recorded which). V usage is TRBV7-3 and J usage is TRBJ2-3; no reliable D call. CDR3 residues: CASSLTEWGTDTQYF. The CDR3 DNA is TGTGCCAGCAGCTTAACGGAATGGGGCACAGATACGCAGTATTTT.